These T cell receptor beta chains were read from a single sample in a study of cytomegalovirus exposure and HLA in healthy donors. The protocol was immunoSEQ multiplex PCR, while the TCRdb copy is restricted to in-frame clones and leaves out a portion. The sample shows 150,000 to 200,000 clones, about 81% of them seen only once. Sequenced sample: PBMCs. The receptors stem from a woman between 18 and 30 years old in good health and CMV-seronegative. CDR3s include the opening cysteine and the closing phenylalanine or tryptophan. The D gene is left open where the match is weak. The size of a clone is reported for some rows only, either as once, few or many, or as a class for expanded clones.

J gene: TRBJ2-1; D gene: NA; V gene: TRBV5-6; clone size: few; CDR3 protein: CASSPRGSSYNEQFF; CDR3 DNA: TGTGCCAGCAGCCCCCGGGGTAGCTCCTACAATGAGCAGTTCTTC
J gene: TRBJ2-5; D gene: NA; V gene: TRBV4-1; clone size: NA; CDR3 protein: CASSLRVGETQYF; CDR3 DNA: TGCGCCAGCAGTCTCAGGGTCGGGGAGACCCAGTACTTC
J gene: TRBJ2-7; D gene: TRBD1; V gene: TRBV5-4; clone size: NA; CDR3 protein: CASSRGQGGYEQYF; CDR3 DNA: TGTGCCAGCAGCAGGGGACAGGGGGGGTACGAGCAGTACTTC
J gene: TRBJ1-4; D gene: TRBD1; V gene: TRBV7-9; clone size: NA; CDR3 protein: CASSQRQGEKLFF; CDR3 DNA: TGTGCCAGCAGCCAACGACAGGGAGAAAAACTGTTTTTT
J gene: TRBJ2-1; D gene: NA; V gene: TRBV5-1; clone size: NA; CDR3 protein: CASSLSTRGEYNEQFF; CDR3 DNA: TGCGCCAGCAGCTTATCCACCAGGGGCGAATACAATGAGCAGTTCTTC
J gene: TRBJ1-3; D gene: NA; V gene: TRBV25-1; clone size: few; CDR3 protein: CASSETGRGNTIYF; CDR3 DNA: TGTGCCAGCAGTGAAACAGGGCGCGGAAACACCATATATTTT
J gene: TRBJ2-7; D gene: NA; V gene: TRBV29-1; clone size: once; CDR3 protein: CSASRPPEEQYF; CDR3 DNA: TGCAGCGCTAGCCGACCCCCGGAGGAGCAGTACTTC
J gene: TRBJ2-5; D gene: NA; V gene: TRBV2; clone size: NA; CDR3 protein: CASSVSRVRETQYF; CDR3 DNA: TGTGCCAGCAGCGTTTCCAGGGTTAGGGAGACCCAGTACTTC
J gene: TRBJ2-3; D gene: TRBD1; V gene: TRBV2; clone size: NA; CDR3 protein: CASRETGVTDTQYF; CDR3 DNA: TGTGCCAGCAGAGAGACAGGGGTCACAGATACGCAGTATTTT
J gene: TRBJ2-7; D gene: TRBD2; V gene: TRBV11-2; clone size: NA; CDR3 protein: CASSLGGLAGTYF; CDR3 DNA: TGTGCCAGCAGCTTAGGTGGGCTAGCGGGGACCTACTTC
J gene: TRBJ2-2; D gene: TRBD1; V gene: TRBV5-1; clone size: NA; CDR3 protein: CASSFPTGSAGELFF; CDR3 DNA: TGCGCCAGCAGCTTCCCGACAGGGTCGGCCGGGGAGCTGTTTTTT
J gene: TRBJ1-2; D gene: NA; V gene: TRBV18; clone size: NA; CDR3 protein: CASSPPTPRAGTGGYTF; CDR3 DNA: TGTGCCAGCTCACCTCCCACTCCCAGGGCCGGTACGGGTGGCTACACCTTC
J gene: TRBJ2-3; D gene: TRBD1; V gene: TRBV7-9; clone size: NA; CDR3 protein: CSSSQQGAGTDTQYF; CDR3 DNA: TGTTCCAGCAGCCAACAGGGGGCGGGCACAGATACGCAGTATTTT
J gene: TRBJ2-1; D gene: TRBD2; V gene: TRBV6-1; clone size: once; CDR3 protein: CASSEALRGGRAGKKQFF; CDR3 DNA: TGTGCCAGCAGTGAAGCGCTTCGAGGCGGGAGAGCCGGTAAAAAGCAGTTCTTC
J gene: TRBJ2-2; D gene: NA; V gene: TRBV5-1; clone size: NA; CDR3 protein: CASSSGTSTGELFF; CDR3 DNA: TGCGCCAGCAGCTCCGGGACTTCCACCGGGGAGCTGTTTTTT
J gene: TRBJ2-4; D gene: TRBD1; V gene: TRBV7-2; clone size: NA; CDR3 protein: CASSFSTGQGNIQYF; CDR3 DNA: TGTGCCAGCAGCTTCAGCACGGGACAGGGGAACATTCAGTACTTC
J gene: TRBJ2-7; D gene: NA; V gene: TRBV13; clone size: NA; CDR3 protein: CASSIGGAAYEQYF; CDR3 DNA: TGTGCCAGCAGCATAGGGGGTGCGGCCTACGAGCAGTACTTC
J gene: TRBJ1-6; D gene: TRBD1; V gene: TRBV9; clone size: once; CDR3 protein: CASSSQGADSPLHF; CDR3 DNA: TGTGCCAGCAGCTCACAGGGGGCAGATTCACCCCTCCACTTT
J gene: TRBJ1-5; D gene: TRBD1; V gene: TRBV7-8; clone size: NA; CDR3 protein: CASSLQGNQPQHF; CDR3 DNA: TGTGCCAGCAGCCTACAGGGGAATCAGCCCCAGCATTTT
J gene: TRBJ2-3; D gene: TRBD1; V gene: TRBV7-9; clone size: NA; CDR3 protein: CSSSFSDRVPDTQYF; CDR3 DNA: TGTTCCAGCAGCTTCAGCGACAGGGTTCCAGATACGCAGTATTTT
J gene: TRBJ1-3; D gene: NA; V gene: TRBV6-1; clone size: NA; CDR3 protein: CASSDQLGGGNTIYF; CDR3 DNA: TGTGCCAGCAGTGATCAGCTAGGTGGTGGAAACACCATATATTTT
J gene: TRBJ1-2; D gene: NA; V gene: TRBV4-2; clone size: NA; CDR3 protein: CASSQDLGTAGYGYTF; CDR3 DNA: TGTGCCAGCAGCCAAGATCTGGGTACGGCGGGCTATGGCTACACCTTC
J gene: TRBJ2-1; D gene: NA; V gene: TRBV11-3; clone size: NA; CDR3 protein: CASSPRAGAQYNEQFF; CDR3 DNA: TGTGCCAGCAGCCCTCGGGCGGGGGCCCAATACAATGAGCAGTTCTTC
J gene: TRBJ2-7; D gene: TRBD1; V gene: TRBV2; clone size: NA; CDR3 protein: CASKGQGFSYEQYF; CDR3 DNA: TGTGCCAGCAAGGGACAGGGCTTCTCCTACGAGCAGTACTTC
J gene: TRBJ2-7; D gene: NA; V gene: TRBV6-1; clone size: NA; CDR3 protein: CASGGTAPYYEQYF; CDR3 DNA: TGTGCCTCAGGGGGGACAGCCCCCTACTACGAGCAGTACTTC
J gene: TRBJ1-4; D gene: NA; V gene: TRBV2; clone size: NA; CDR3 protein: CASRETATNEKLFF; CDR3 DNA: TGTGCCAGCAGGGAGACGGCAACTAATGAAAAACTGTTTTTT
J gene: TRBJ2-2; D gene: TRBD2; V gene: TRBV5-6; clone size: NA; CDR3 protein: CASSLWASGSSGELFF; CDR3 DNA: TGTGCCAGCAGCTTGTGGGCTAGCGGGAGTTCCGGGGAGCTGTTTTTT
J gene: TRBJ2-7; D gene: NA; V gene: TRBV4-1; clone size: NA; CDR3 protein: CASSQDRPGSYEQYF; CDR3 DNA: TGCGCCAGCAGCCAAGATCGCCCAGGATCCTACGAGCAGTACTTC
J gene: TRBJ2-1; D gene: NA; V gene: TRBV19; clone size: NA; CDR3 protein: CASSGGRSSYNEQFF; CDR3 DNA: TGTGCCAGTAGTGGGGGGAGGAGCTCCTACAATGAGCAGTTCTTC
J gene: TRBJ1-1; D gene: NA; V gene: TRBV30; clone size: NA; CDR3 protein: CAWSRVVATEAFF; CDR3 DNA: TGTGCCTGGAGCAGGGTGGTAGCCACTGAAGCTTTCTTT
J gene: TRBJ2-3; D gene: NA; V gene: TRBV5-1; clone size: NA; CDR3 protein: CASSSGHPLGADTQYF; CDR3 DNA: TGCGCCAGCAGCTCGGGACACCCCCTGGGTGCAGATACGCAGTATTTT
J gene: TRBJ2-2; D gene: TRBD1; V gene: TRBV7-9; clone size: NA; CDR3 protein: CASSTYRGRLENTGELFF; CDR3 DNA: TGTGCCAGCAGCACTTACAGGGGTCGCCTGGAAAACACCGGGGAGCTGTTTTTT
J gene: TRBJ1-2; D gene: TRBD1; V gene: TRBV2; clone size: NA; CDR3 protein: CASIGTGNYGYTF; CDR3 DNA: TGTGCCAGCATCGGGACAGGGAACTATGGCTACACCTTC
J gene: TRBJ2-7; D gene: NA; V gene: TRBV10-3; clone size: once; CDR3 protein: CAISREQAYEQYF; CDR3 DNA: TGTGCCATCAGTAGGGAGCAGGCCTACGAGCAGTACTTC
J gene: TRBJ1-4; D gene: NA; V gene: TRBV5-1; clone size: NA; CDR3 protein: CASSPFGSYNEKLFF; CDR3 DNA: TGCGCCAGCAGCCCATTCGGTAGCTATAATGAAAAACTGTTTTTT
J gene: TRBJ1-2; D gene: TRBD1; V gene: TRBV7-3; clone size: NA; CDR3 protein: CASSNRQGTTNYGYTF; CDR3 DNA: TGTGCCAGCAGCAACCGACAGGGGACAACTAACTATGGCTACACCTTC